A single sample gave rise to the 29 T cell receptor beta chains below, sequenced in a study of control samples from healthy donors and cancer patients. TCRdb's table, derived via immunoSEQ multiplex PCR, lists solely in-frame clones and lacks some. The table shows about 170,000 clones, with around 93% occurring only once. The sample consisted of blood. Receptors originate from a woman in her fifties or sixties in good health.

The chain couples TRBV3-1 (or the pseudogene TRBV3-2) to TRBJ1-6, with 7 nucleotides matching TRBD1. Trimming took 4 bases from V and 4 from J; bases not matched to a gene: 4. Germline CDR1 LGHDT, CDR2 YNNKEL (reference sequence). The CDR3 is 15 residues long. The CDR3 DNA reads as TGTGCCAGCAGCCGGGACAGCCAGTATAATTCACCCCTCCACTTT. Translating gives CASSRDSQYNSPLHF.

In DNA form, the CDR3 reads TGTGCCAGCAGCGTAGAAGGGACGGCCTACAATGAGCAGTTCTTC. It specifies CASSVEGTAYNEQFF. The chain joins TRBV9 to TRBJ2-1, with D tentatively TRBD1 or TRBD2 (5 bases each). The CDR3 has 15 residues. Germline CDR1 and CDR2: SGDLS and YYNGEE. V lost 0 bases and J lost 2, with 9 bases in between.

The V gene is TRBV9, the J gene TRBJ1-6; D unresolved. The CDR3 runs 15 residues. V lost 4 bases to trimming and J lost 10 bases, with 18 bases between them. Germline CDR1 is SGDLS and CDR2 is YYNGEE. CDR3 sequence reads: CASSLTSIGASPLHF. CDR3 bases: TGTGCCAGCAGCCTAACATCCATAGGCGCGTCACCCCTCCACTTT. The full variable domain, with the rest looked up from reference TRBV9 and TRBJ1-6, is DSGVTQTPKHLITATGQRVTLRCSPRSGDLSVYWYQQSLDQGLQFLIQYYNGEERAKGNILERFSAQQFPDLHSELNLSSLELGDSALYFCASSLTSIGASPLHFGNGTRLTVT.

This chain links TRBV19 with TRBJ2-5; D gene ambiguous. The germline V gene has CDR1 LNHDA and CDR2 SQIVND (reference sequence). Trimming removed 0 bases from V and 5 bases from J, with 7 bases in between. The length of the CDR3 is 13 residues. CDR3 protein: CASSIDGWETQYF. DNA for the CDR3: TGTGCCAGTAGTATAGATGGCTGGGAGACCCAGTACTTC.

The chain recombines TRBV5-1 with TRBJ2-4; no definite D call. The CDR3 is 14 amino acids. V lost 5 bases, J lost 8 bases, and 17 bases lay in between. CDR1 and CDR2 from the germline V gene are SGHRS and YFSETQ. The CDR3 region has the DNA TGCGCCAGCAGGCCGGAGACCTCTGGAGACATTCAGTACTTC. It translates to CASRPETSGDIQYF.

This clone appeared once. CDR3 nucleotide sequence: TGTGCCAGCAGCTTAGACTCCCCGAACACTGAAGCTTTCTTT. Protein sequence: CASSLDSPNTEAFF. The chain has TRBV7-8 and TRBJ1-1, with D unresolved. This CDR3 is 14 amino acids long. Germline V CDR1 and CDR2: SGHVS, FQNEAQ. V was cut by 1 base and J by 1 base, with 7 bases left in between.

The genes are TRBV6-1 and TRBJ1-1; D may be TRBD1 (5 bases). The CDR3 length is 15 residues. Germline V gene sequence: CDR1 MNHNS, CDR2 SASEGT. Trimming removed 2 bases at V and 2 bases at J, with 12 bases between. CDR3 sequence: CASSERWGSNTEAFF. In DNA, the CDR3 is TGTGCCAGCAGTGAACGGTGGGGCAGTAACACTGAAGCTTTCTTT.

The gene calls are TRBV5-6 and TRBJ1-4; unclear D gene. The V end was cut by 4 bases, the J end by 7 bases, with 17 bases between. CDR3 length: 15 residues. Per the germline V gene, CDR1 is SGHDT and CDR2 is YYEEEE. In DNA form, the CDR3 reads TGTGCCAGCAGCCAAACATCGGATCCCTTTGAAAAACTGTTTTTT. It specifies CASSQTSDPFEKLFF.

This clone was seen a few times. V is TRBV18 and J is TRBJ1-3; 9 nucleotides align to TRBD1. Germline V gene sequence: CDR1 KGHSH, CDR2 LQKENI. V lost 3 bases and J lost 4; bases outside the gene matches: 4. This CDR3 is built from 15 residues. The CDR3 DNA sequence: TGTGCCAGCTCACCCCGGACAGGGGACGGAAACACCATATATTTT. It encodes CASSPRTGDGNTIYF.

The J gene is TRBJ2-5, the V gene TRBV4-1; TRBD2 agrees at 14 bases. CDR1 is MGHRA and CDR2 is YSYEKL in the germline V gene. After removal of 3 bases from V and 2 bases from J, the junction contained 8 bases not matched to a gene. The CDR3 consists of 18 residues. The CDR3 DNA reads as TGCGCCAGCAGCCAGCGATGGGGGACTAGCGGGGGACAAGAGACCCAGTACTTC. It specifies CASSQRWGTSGGQETQYF.

In regard to this clone: The same CDR3 arises from other DNA sequences in this sample as well. The chain recombines TRBV18 with TRBJ1-1; no clear D. Trimming took 0 bases from V and 8 from J, leaving 13 bases between them. The CDR3 totals 14 residues. CDR1 is KGHSH, CDR2 LQKENI, per germline. The CDR3 coding sequence is TGTGCCAGCTCACCACCCGGCAAGGCAAAAGAAGCTTTCTTT. As protein: CASSPPGKAKEAFF.

This clone was seen only once. V is TRBV19 and J is TRBJ1-3; 7 bases are a match to TRBD1. The trim removed 6 bases at V and 2 bases at J, leaving 10 bases unmatched. CDR3 size: 16 residues. Germline CDR1 reads LNHDA; CDR2 reads SQIVND (reference sequence). The CDR3 region is CASRRTRDSAGNTIYF. The CDR3 DNA sequence: TGTGCCAGTAGGCGCACACGGGACAGCGCTGGAAACACCATATATTTT.

V usage is TRBV7-2 and J usage is TRBJ2-2; D may be TRBD1 (6 bases). The germline CDR1 and CDR2 sequences are SGHTA and FQGNSA. The CDR3 is made up of 16 amino acids. Trimming cost V 5 bases and J 0 bases, with 13 bases left between them. The DNA of the CDR3 is TGTGCCAGCAGCCCTCGTGGGGGCGCGAACACCGGGGAGCTGTTTTTT. As protein: CASSPRGGANTGELFF.

The V gene is TRBV6-2 or TRBV6-3, the J gene TRBJ2-3, with TRBD1 matching 10 bases. Germline assignment: CDR1 MNHEY and CDR2 SVGEGT. The ends lost 0 bases at V and 5 bases at J; junction bases unmatched: 14. The CDR3 covers 19 residues. The CDR3 DNA reads TGTGCCAGCAGTTACTCGACAGGGGGCGAGGCGGGCCGGAGAGATACGCAGTATTTT. Protein sequence: CASSYSTGGEAGRRDTQYF.

The rearrangement uses TRBV27 and TRBJ2-7; D may be TRBD2 (6 bases). This CDR3 is 15 amino acids long. Per the germline V gene, CDR1 is MNHEY and CDR2 is SMNVEV (reference sequence). Trimming stripped 3 bases from V and 2 bases from J, with 14 bases between. The CDR3 region is CASSFVAGPTYEQYF. CDR3 DNA sequence: TGTGCCAGCAGTTTTGTCGCGGGACCTACCTACGAGCAGTACTTC.

The chain is built from TRBV5-1 and TRBJ1-6; D gene ambiguous. The CDR3 loop spans 15 amino acids. Looked up from germline, CDR1 is SGHRS and CDR2 is YFSETQ. V lost 0 bases, J lost 4 bases, and 8 bases lay in between. CDR3 loop: CASSLAVGYNSPLHF. Written as DNA, the CDR3 is TGCGCCAGCAGCTTGGCCGTCGGATATAATTCACCCCTCCACTTT.

J is TRBJ1-2 and V is TRBV18; D possibly corresponds to TRBD1 (5 bases). V lost 5 bases to trimming and J lost 4 bases, with 20 bases between them. CDR3 length: 16 residues. CDR1 and CDR2 from the germline V gene are KGHSH and LQKENI. The CDR3 region has the DNA TGTGCCAGCTCAAGCTTCAGGGAGGGGAGCTCCTATGGCTACACCTTC. Its translation: CASSSFREGSSYGYTF.

The chain joins TRBV10-1 to TRBJ1-1; D gene ambiguous. The germline V gene has CDR1 WNHNN and CDR2 SYGVQD (reference sequence). The CDR3 runs 14 residues. Trimming removed 3 bases from V and 8 bases from J, with 16 bases in between. The CDR3 region is CASSEQKGRSEAFF. CDR3 DNA sequence: TGCGCCAGCAGTGAACAGAAGGGCCGGTCCGAAGCTTTCTTT.

This clone was counted a single time. The CDR3 DNA reads TGTGCCAGCAGCCCCCGGGTCTTTGGAAACACCATATATTTT. Its translation is CASSPRVFGNTIYF. The chain couples TRBV9 to TRBJ1-3; D is unclear. The CDR3 length is 14 residues. Trimming removed 4 bases from V and 3 bases from J, with 11 bases in between. CDR1 and CDR2 from the germline V gene are SGDLS and YYNGEE. Full variable domain (rest looked up from reference TRBV9 and TRBJ1-3): DSGVTQTPKHLITATGQRVTLRCSPRSGDLSVYWYQQSLDQGLQFLIQYYNGEERAKGNILERFSAQQFPDLHSELNLSSLELGDSALYFCASSPRVFGNTIYFGEGSWLTVV.

The chain joins TRBV7-8 to TRBJ2-2; D is tentatively TRBD1 or TRBD2 (6 bases each). Trimming removed 1 base at V and 3 bases at J, with 15 bases between. The CDR3 sequence is 17 residues long. Germline CDR1 reads SGHVS; CDR2 reads FQNEAQ. CDR3 nucleotides: TGTGCCAGCAGCTTAGGGGGGGCACAGGGTTACACCGGGGAGCTGTTTTTT. Protein: CASSLGGAQGYTGELFF.

The J gene is TRBJ2-2, the V gene TRBV5-1, with D uncertain. The CDR3 has 14 residues. The germline V gene has CDR1 SGHRS and CDR2 YFSETQ. V lost 0 bases and J 3 bases, leaving 6 bases between the germline ends. The CDR3: CASSLAWDTGELFF. CDR3 DNA sequence: TGCGCCAGCAGCTTGGCCTGGGACACCGGGGAGCTGTTTTTT.

The V call is TRBV3-1 (or the pseudogene TRBV3-2), the J call TRBJ2-7; no clear D. This CDR3 spans 15 amino acids. Germline V CDR1 and CDR2: LGHDT, YNNKEL (reference sequence). Deletions cut 7 bases from V and 2 bases from J, with 18 bases between. CDR3 in DNA: TGTGCCAGCACCCCCGGGCAGTCGGGTCCCTACGAGCAGTACTTC. Translated: CASTPGQSGPYEQYF.

This clone appeared once. The genes are TRBV10-1 and TRBJ1-3; 7 bases fit TRBD1. The CDR3 extends over 16 amino acids. The junction had 8 bases not matched to a gene; V was cut back by 6 bases and J by 0 bases. Germline CDR1 is WNHNN and CDR2 is SYGVQD (reference sequence). The CDR3 DNA is TGCGCCAGCAGAACAGGGGACCTTTTCTCTGGAAACACCATATATTTT. This codes for CASRTGDLFSGNTIYF.

The chain uses TRBV12-5 and TRBJ1-1; D uncertain. V dropped 6 bases and J dropped 5 bases, with 13 bases sitting between them. The V gene's germline CDR1 is LGHNT and CDR2 FRNRAP. This CDR3 is built from 13 residues. The CDR3 reads CASGVIAGTEAFF. DNA for the CDR3: TGTGCTAGTGGCGTAATAGCCGGGACTGAAGCTTTCTTT.

This chain links TRBV7-8 with TRBJ2-5; TRBD1 matches 9 bases. CDR3 length equals 16 residues. Germline loops: CDR1 SGHVS, CDR2 FQNEAQ. The trim removed 8 bases at V and 1 base at J, leaving 11 bases unmatched. CDR3 bases: TGTGCCAGCTCCCAGACACAGGGGGCCTTCCAAGAGACCCAGTACTTC. Translation: CASSQTQGAFQETQYF.

The chain couples TRBV7-9 to TRBJ2-3; perhaps TRBD2 as D (5 bases). The V end was cut by 4 bases, the J end by 3 bases, with 14 bases between. CDR1 is SEHNR and CDR2 is FQNEAQ in the germline V gene (reference sequence). The CDR3 is 15 amino acids. The CDR3: CASSSGLEATDTQYF. The CDR3 nucleotides read TGTGCCAGCAGCTCAGGACTGGAAGCTACAGATACGCAGTATTTT.

The CDR3 DNA is TGTGCCAGCAGCGAGGGACTAGATAACTCCTACGAGCAGTACTTC. Translated, it gives CASSEGLDNSYEQYF. The chain recombines TRBV9 with TRBJ2-7, with 8 positions matching TRBD2. Germline values: CDR1 SGDLS, CDR2 YYNGEE. CDR3 length: 15 residues. The V and J ends lost 3 bases and 0 bases, in that order; junction bases with no gene match: 5.

This clone occurred once. The CDR3 coding sequence is TGTGCCTGGAGTGCCCTAGTGAGGGGCGGTCTGGGGTCTGAAGCTTTCTTT. It codes for CAWSALVRGGLGSEAFF. The chain recombines TRBV30 with TRBJ1-1; TRBD1 is a possible D gene (5 bases). Germline V gives CDR1 GTSNPN, CDR2 SVGIG (reference sequence). The CDR3 totals 17 residues. Deletions cut 1 base from V and 6 bases from J, with 24 bases between.

This clone was observed a few times. The chain recombines TRBV30 with TRBJ2-5; tentative D call: TRBD1 (5 bases). There are 12 residues in the CDR3. The germline CDR1 and CDR2 sequences are GTSNPN and SVGIG (reference sequence). Trimming left V 3 bases short and J 4 bases short, with 9 bases between. CDR3 DNA sequence: TGTGCCTGGAGCCAGGGCCGAGAGACCCAGTACTTC. Its protein is CAWSQGRETQYF. Full variable domain (rest looked up from reference TRBV30 and TRBJ2-5): SQTIHQWPATLVQPVGSPLSLECTVEGTSNPNLYWYRQAAGRGLQLLFYSVGIGQISSEVPQNLSASRPQDRQFILSSKKLLLSDSGFYLCAWSQGRETQYFGPGTRLLVL.